A selection of T cell receptor beta chains follows, all from one sample in a study of cytomegalovirus exposure and HLA in healthy donors. Data came from immunoSEQ multiplex PCR; TCRdb stores just in-frame clones and leaves some out. The table has about 190,000 clones, approximately 79% seen once; the top ten hold about 1.6%. Sequencing was done on a sample of PBMCs. These receptors were collected from a young woman in good health and CMV-seronegative. Both conserved end residues are part of each CDR3. A D gene is named only where the DNA matches it firmly. Size tells how often a clone was seen (once, few, many) or the class of an expanded clone, and some rows leave it out.

V: TRBV6-5
J: TRBJ2-7
D: TRBD1
size: -
DNA: TGTGCCAGCAGTAGACAGGGAAGAGGGTATTACGAGCAGTACTTC
CDR3: CASSRQGRGYYEQYF

V: TRBV5-1
J: TRBJ2-5
D: -
size: -
DNA: TGCGCCAGCAGCTTGGGCCTACAGGGAGAGACCCAGTACTTC
CDR3: CASSLGLQGETQYF

V: TRBV7-3
J: TRBJ2-1
D: -
size: -
DNA: TGTGCCAGCAGCTTAAGCGGCTCCTACAATGAGCAGTTCTTC
CDR3: CASSLSGSYNEQFF

V: TRBV4-1
J: TRBJ2-6
D: TRBD1
size: -
DNA: TGCGCCAGCAGCCAAGGACAGGGGGCAAGTGGGGCCAACGTCCTGACTTTC
CDR3: CASSQGQGASGANVLTF

V: TRBV28
J: TRBJ2-7
D: TRBD1
size: -
DNA: TGTGCCAGCAGTGAGGGACAGACCTACGAGCAGTACTTC
CDR3: CASSEGQTYEQYF

V: TRBV5-4
J: TRBJ1-1
D: -
size: once
DNA: TGTGCCAGCAGCACTTTTCCTAACACTGAAGCTTTCTTT
CDR3: CASSTFPNTEAFF

V: TRBV11-2
J: TRBJ1-2
D: -
size: few
DNA: TGTGCCAGCAGCTTAGAAGGCAGGGCATATGGCTACACCTTC
CDR3: CASSLEGRAYGYTF

V: TRBV5-8
J: TRBJ1-1
D: TRBD1
size: -
DNA: TGTGCCAGCAGTTCGACAGGGCAGTCTGAAGCTTTCTTT
CDR3: CASSSTGQSEAFF

V: TRBV2
J: TRBJ1-2
D: -
size: once
DNA: TGTGCCAGCAGTGATCCTGGTGGCAGTCTTTATGGCTACACCTTC
CDR3: CASSDPGGSLYGYTF

V: TRBV4-2
J: TRBJ1-3
D: -
size: -
DNA: TGTGCCAGCAGCCAAGTCCTGGGCACGATATACCCGGGAAACACCATATATTTT
CDR3: CASSQVLGTIYPGNTIYF

V: TRBV28
J: TRBJ1-5
D: -
size: -
DNA: TGTGCCAGCAGTTTTAGGGGTATGAGCAATCAGCCCCAGCATTTT
CDR3: CASSFRGMSNQPQHF

V: TRBV10-3
J: TRBJ2-7
D: -
size: -
DNA: TGTGCCATCAGTGAGTCGGCAGGGGCGGCTAGCGGACCCCTCTACGAGCAGTACTTC
CDR3: CAISESAGAASGPLYEQYF

V: TRBV5-6
J: TRBJ2-1
D: -
size: -
DNA: TGTGCCAGCAGCTTGGGCGGGGACTCCTACAATGAGCAGTTCTTC
CDR3: CASSLGGDSYNEQFF

V: TRBV28
J: TRBJ1-1
D: -
size: -
DNA: TGTGCCAGCAGTCCCCCCGGGATTTGGGGCACTGAAGCTTTCTTT
CDR3: CASSPPGIWGTEAFF

V: TRBV7-3
J: TRBJ2-4
D: -
size: -
DNA: TGTGCCAGCAGCCTTGGACAGAGGAACATTCAGTACTTC
CDR3: CASSLGQRNIQYF

V: TRBV2
J: TRBJ2-1
D: -
size: -
DNA: TGTGCCAGTACTCGAAATAGTCTCAATGAGCAGTTCTTC
CDR3: CASTRNSLNEQFF

V: TRBV7-9
J: TRBJ1-4
D: -
size: -
DNA: TGTGCCAGCAGCTTGACAGATAATGAAAAACTGTTTTTT
CDR3: CASSLTDNEKLFF

V: TRBV29-1
J: TRBJ1-1
D: -
size: -
DNA: TGCAGCGCCGGGAACCGGGGAGACACTGAAGCTTTCTTT
CDR3: CSAGNRGDTEAFF

V: TRBV6-5
J: TRBJ2-7
D: TRBD1
size: -
DNA: TGTGCCAGCAAATCGGACAGGGCCTTCCTAGAGCAGTACTTC
CDR3: CASKSDRAFLEQYF

V: TRBV6-5
J: TRBJ1-6
D: TRBD1
size: few
DNA: TGTGCCAGCAGTTTGGACAGGGGAGGATCACCCCTCCACTTT
CDR3: CASSLDRGGSPLHF

V: TRBV23-1
J: TRBJ1-3
D: -
size: -
DNA: TGCGCCAGCACTCTAAACCCAAACACCATATATTTT
CDR3: CASTLNPNTIYF

V: TRBV5-1
J: TRBJ1-2
D: -
size: -
DNA: TGCGCCAGCAGCCCTCAGGTATTAGGTTATGGCTACACCTTC
CDR3: CASSPQVLGYGYTF

V: TRBV5-6
J: TRBJ2-7
D: TRBD2
size: -
DNA: TGTGCCAGCAGCCCAGGACTAGCGGGAGGTATATCCTACGAGCAGTACTTC
CDR3: CASSPGLAGGISYEQYF

V: TRBV28
J: TRBJ2-5
D: -
size: -
DNA: TGTGCCAGCAGTTTAGAATCCGTAGGCCAGGAGGCGCTGTACTTC
CDR3: CASSLESVGQEALYF

V: TRBV28
J: TRBJ2-3
D: TRBD2
size: -
DNA: TGTGCCAGCAGTTTATATGGAGCGGGGGGGGGCACAGATACGCAGTATTTT
CDR3: CASSLYGAGGGTDTQYF

V: TRBV5-6
J: TRBJ1-2
D: TRBD1
size: -
DNA: TGTGCCAGCAGCTTGGCTGACAGGGGGCGTAATGGCTACACCTTC
CDR3: CASSLADRGRNGYTF

V: TRBV9
J: TRBJ1-2
D: -
size: once
DNA: TGTGCCAGCAGCGTAGAAGCTGAGATGGAGACAGCCGGGCGTTCTGGCTACACCTTC
CDR3: CASSVEAEMETAGRSGYTF

V: TRBV6-1
J: TRBJ2-3
D: TRBD1
size: -
DNA: TGTGCCAGCCACGACGACAGGGCGTACACAGATACGCAGTATTTT
CDR3: CASHDDRAYTDTQYF

V: TRBV27
J: TRBJ1-3
D: -
size: -
DNA: TGTGCCAGCAGTTTGGCCCCAAACTCTGGAAACACCATATATTTT
CDR3: CASSLAPNSGNTIYF

V: TRBV11-3
J: TRBJ2-2
D: -
size: -
DNA: TGTGCCAGCAGCTTTAGCCCCACCGGGGAGCTGTTTTTT
CDR3: CASSFSPTGELFF

V: TRBV4-1
J: TRBJ2-7
D: -
size: -
DNA: TGCGCCAGCAGCCTTGCAGACTCTAGATACGAGCAGTACTTC
CDR3: CASSLADSRYEQYF

V: TRBV2
J: TRBJ1-1
D: -
size: -
DNA: TGTGCCAGCAGTCCGGGACATACGAACACTGAAGCTTTCTTT
CDR3: CASSPGHTNTEAFF

V: TRBV28
J: TRBJ1-3
D: TRBD1
size: -
DNA: TGTGCCAGCACCATAGGGACAGGGGGAAACACCATATATTTT
CDR3: CASTIGTGGNTIYF

V: TRBV11-2
J: TRBJ2-7
D: -
size: -
DNA: TGTGCCAGCAGCGACAGGAGCTCCTACGAGCAGTACTTC
CDR3: CASSDRSSYEQYF

V: TRBV5-4
J: TRBJ2-7
D: TRBD2
size: -
DNA: TGTGCCAGCAGCTCTTTCGGGGGGATGACCTACGAGCAGTACTTC
CDR3: CASSSFGGMTYEQYF

V: TRBV28
J: TRBJ2-1
D: TRBD2
size: -
DNA: TGTGCCAGCAGCGATTCTACCCTGTGGACTAGCGGTTCAAGGAGAAGGAATGAGCAGTTCTTC
CDR3: CASSDSTLWTSGSRRRNEQFF

V: TRBV6-5
J: TRBJ2-7
D: -
size: once
DNA: TGTGCCAGCAGTTATTCCGGGACTCTCCTGGACGAGCAGTACTTC
CDR3: CASSYSGTLLDEQYF

V: TRBV28
J: TRBJ2-3
D: -
size: -
DNA: TGTGCCAGCAGTTTCGGACGGGAAGATACGCAGTATTTT
CDR3: CASSFGREDTQYF

V: TRBV2
J: TRBJ2-2
D: -
size: few
DNA: TGTGCCAGCAGTATCAAAACCGGGGAGCTGTTTTTT
CDR3: CASSIKTGELFF